This T cell receptor (beta chain) was sequenced during a study of cytomegalovirus exposure and HLA in healthy donors. J gave up 0 bases and V 2 bases, and 4 bases lay outside the gene matches. The CDR3 is 16 amino acids. Looked up from germline, CDR1 is MDHEN and CDR2 is SYDVKM. Use of 60 Vbeta and 13 Jbeta primers characterized the PCR. The method was immunoSEQ multiplex PCR; TCRdb's version includes in-frame clones alone and lacks a portion of them. The data contain hundreds of thousands of clones, around four fifths of them singletons. V gene TRBV28 combines with J gene TRBJ2-3; TRBD2 aligns across 8 bases. The sequence was obtained from a boy aged 2 to 10 in good health and CMV-seronegative. Sequencing used PBMCs. The CDR3 protein is CASSLTGGGSTDTQYF. The CDR3 DNA sequence: TGTGCCAGCAGTTTAACGGGAGGGGGTAGCACAGATACGCAGTATTTT.